This T cell receptor (beta chain) originates from a study of Ad26.COV2.S vaccination and SARS-CoV-2 variants. Overall study: Doses of Ad26.COV2.S were injected into muscle once or twice, 56 days apart.

Study-level findings and limits: Spike-specific TCR breadth ran higher among vaccine recipients than placebo recipients.

Produced via immunoSEQ multiplex PCR; TCRdb's table is partial and in-frame only. The top ten hold 10% to 15% of the sample, which has 430,000 or so clones, about nine tenths seen once. V shed 0 bases, J shed 6 bases, and the junction held 12 bases outside the gene matches. The germline gives CDR1 LNHNV, CDR2 YYDKDF (reference sequence). The CDR3 is 17 residues long. Treatment described: around 19 received Ad26.COV2.S at low or high dose, single or two shots; roughly five received placebo; per-sample allocation not given. Following the first vaccine or placebo injection, samples were taken on day 63. The count of this clone is one. No antigen is known for it.

This sequence was found in a person aged 18-60 years who received the Ad26.COV2.S COVID-19 vaccine or a placebo. The chain recombines TRBV15 with TRBJ2-3; 7 bases are a match to TRBD2. The sequencing here drew on peripheral blood, taken in a trial of Ad26.COV2.S vaccine versus placebo. CDR3 DNA sequence: TGTGCCACCAGCAGAGATTCACTAGCGCCCTTTCCGGATACGCAGTATTTT. Amino acid sequence: CATSRDSLAPFPDTQYF.